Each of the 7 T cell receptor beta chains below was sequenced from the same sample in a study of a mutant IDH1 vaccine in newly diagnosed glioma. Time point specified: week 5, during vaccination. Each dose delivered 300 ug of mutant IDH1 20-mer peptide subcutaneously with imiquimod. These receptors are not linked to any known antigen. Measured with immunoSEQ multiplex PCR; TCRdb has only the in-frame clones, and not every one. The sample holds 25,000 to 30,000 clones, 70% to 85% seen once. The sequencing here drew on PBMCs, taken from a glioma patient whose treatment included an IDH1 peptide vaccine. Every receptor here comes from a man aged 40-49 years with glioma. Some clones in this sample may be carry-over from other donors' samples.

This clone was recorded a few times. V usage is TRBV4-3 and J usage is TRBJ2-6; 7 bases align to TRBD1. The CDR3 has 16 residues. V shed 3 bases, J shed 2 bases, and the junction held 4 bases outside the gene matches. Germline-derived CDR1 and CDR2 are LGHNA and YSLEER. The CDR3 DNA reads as TGCGCCAGCAGCCAGGACCAGGGGGCTGGGGCCAACGTCCTGACTTTC. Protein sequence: CASSQDQGAGANVLTF.

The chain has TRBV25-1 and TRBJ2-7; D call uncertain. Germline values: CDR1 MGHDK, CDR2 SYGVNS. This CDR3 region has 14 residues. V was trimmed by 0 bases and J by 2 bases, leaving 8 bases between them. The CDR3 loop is CASSEYAETYEQYF. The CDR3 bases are TGTGCCAGCAGTGAATATGCGGAGACCTACGAGCAGTACTTC.

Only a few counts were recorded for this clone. CDR3 DNA: TGTGCCAGCAGTCCCCGCAGGCTCAATCAGCCCCAGCATTTT. Amino acid sequence: CASSPRRLNQPQHF. The genes are TRBV6-5 and TRBJ1-5; D unclear. Trimming removed 5 bases at V and 3 bases at J, with 11 bases between. The CDR3 has 14 amino acids. Germline CDR1 MNHEY, CDR2 SVGAGI.

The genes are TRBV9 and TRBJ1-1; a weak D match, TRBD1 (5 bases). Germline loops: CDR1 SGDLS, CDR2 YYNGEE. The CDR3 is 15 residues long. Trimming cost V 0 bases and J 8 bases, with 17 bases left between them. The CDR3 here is CASSVGGRRPGEAFF. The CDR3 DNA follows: TGTGCCAGCAGCGTAGGGGGGAGGAGGCCGGGCGAAGCTTTCTTT.

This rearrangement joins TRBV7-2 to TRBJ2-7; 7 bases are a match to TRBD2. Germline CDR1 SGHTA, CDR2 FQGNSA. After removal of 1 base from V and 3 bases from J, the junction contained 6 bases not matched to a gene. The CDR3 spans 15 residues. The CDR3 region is CASSLDRGGGYEQYF. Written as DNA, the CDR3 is TGTGCCAGCAGCTTAGATCGTGGGGGGGGCTACGAGCAGTACTTC.

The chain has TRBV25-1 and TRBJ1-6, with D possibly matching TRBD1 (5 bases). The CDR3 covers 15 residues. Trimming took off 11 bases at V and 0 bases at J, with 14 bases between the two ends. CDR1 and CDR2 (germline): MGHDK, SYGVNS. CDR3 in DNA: TGTGCCCTGGGGGGACGGAGCTCCTATAATTCACCCCTCCACTTT. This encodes CALGGRSSYNSPLHF.

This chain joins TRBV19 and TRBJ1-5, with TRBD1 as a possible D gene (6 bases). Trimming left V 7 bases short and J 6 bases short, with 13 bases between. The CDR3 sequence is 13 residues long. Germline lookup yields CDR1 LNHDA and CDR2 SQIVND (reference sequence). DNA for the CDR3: TGTGCCAGTATGAGGACAGCTTCTCAGCCCCAGCATTTT. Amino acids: CASMRTASQPQHF.